This T cell receptor (beta chain) was identified in a study of shared clonotypes between healthy human individuals. Assay used: immunoSEQ multiplex PCR; TCRdb lists only in-frame clones, some missing. Counted here are roughly 2.5 million clones, over 85% occurring once; the ten biggest clones make up more than 0.12%. The CDR3 contains 15 residues. Germline CDR1 reads MNHEY; CDR2 reads SVGAGI. The clonotype originates from a man aged 18 to 30 in good health. The sample consisted of naive CD4+ T cells sorted from blood. Subset here: CD45RA+ positively selected. The gene calls are TRBV6-5 and TRBJ2-2, with a tentative D call TRBD2 (6 bases). CDR3: CAKIAAGPGTGELFF. As DNA, the CDR3 is TGTGCTAAGATCGCGGCGGGGCCGGGGACCGGGGAGCTGTTTTTT.